This T cell receptor delta chain was recovered during a study of in vitro expanded adult blood gammadelta T cells (dated by TCRdb to the early 2020s). Context from the whole study: Sort purity ranged from roughly 94% to 100% Vgamma9Vdelta2 cells among T cells. The study compared the TCR repertoire of Vgamma9Vdelta2 T cells expanded in vitro with a mistletoe-extract drug against those expanded with HMBPP or zoledronate. Cells from each donor were stimulated separately with HMBPP, zoledronate or AbnobaViscum P, and TRG and TRD CDR3 repertoires were sequenced for every condition. The TCR repertoire analysis included three subjects.

Results and caveats for the whole study, not just this receptor: CDR3 length, diversity and J usage of AbnobaViscum P-expanded Vgamma9Vdelta2 repertoires were found to be similar to those of HMBPP- and zoledronate-expanded repertoires, which suggested a polyclonal response. Top TRGV9 CDR3 clonotypes were largely public, being shared across donors and across all three stimulation conditions. All repertoires derived from in vitro expanded cultures of healthy donor cells, not from mistletoe-treated patients. Each donor had a private TRDV2 repertoire shared between treatments, and in multidimensional scaling the TRD repertoires clustered by subject rather than by stimulant.

Regarding this clone: There is no known antigen for this receptor. This could be a read error, since a much larger clone is one nucleotide away. In the same sample, other DNA sequences code for this CDR3.

Receptor amplification or capture employed 5' RACE. RNA was extracted from roughly 9,100 sorted cells per sample using the RNeasy Micro Kit. Libraries were built by template-switch reverse transcription followed by PCR amplification of the CDR3gamma and CDR3delta regions. The amplicons were sequenced on an Illumina MiSeq with the V2 300 kit, which gave 150 bp paired-end reads. In the original analysis: FastQC version 0.11.8 was used to assess read quality. Using MiXCR version 3.0.3, reads were aligned to GenBank TRG or TRD reference genes to build the CDR3 sequences. MiXCR ran with default parameters, except that TRDD assembly used 3 instead of 5 consecutive nucleotides. Repertoire analyses, including normalized Shannon-Wiener diversity, clonotype tracking and multidimensional scaling, were performed with VDJtools version 1.2.1 under default settings. CDR3 sequences that were out of frame or contained stop codons were removed from analysis. Clones were re-identified by TCRdb from the public reads with CATT, and rows with the same DNA were merged. None of the V and J calls come from the authors' own analysis; TCRdb made them. For this sample there are approximately 400 delta-chain clones; roughly 50% appear just once. The biggest ten clones account for about 60% of the sample.

CDR1 and CDR2 were assigned from the germline V gene as GEAIGNYY and EKD. Spanning cysteine to phenylalanine, the CDR3 consists of 18 amino acids. CDR3 DNA is the only sequence kept; it has 54 bases, read in frame from the first base. The treatment or condition label, read with the paper, signifies: AbnobaViscum Pini, a non-fermented European mistletoe (Viscum album, pine host) extract drug, about 950 ug/mL. Following expansion, live CD3+ TCRgammadelta+ Vgamma9+ Vdelta2+ T cells were FACS-sorted using a FACS Aria III. Before expansion, PBMC received a one-day pulse of approximately 1,100 ug/mL AbnobaViscum P and were then washed three times. Cultures were expanded over about 13 days, and IL-2 was replenished every 3 to 4 days. Following the one-day stimulant pulse, cells were washed three times and were subsequently cultured in medium containing approximately 100 U/mL IL-2. Peripheral blood mononuclear cells were isolated by Lymphoprep gradient centrifugation and cryopreserved in liquid nitrogen before culture.

Specimen: gamma-delta T cells from peripheral blood expanded in culture, collected from an in vitro culture stimulated with Abnoba P. The V and J genes are TRDV2 and TRDJ3; the D gene is perhaps TRDD3, on 5 matching bases. The receptor was isolated from an adult in good health. The nucleotides are TGTGCCTGTGACACCCTAAAGGCCGGCTCCTGGGACACTCGACAGATGTTTTTC. Protein translation: CACDTLKAGSWDTRQMFF.